One sample yielded the 8 T cell receptor beta chains listed below, sequenced in a study of cytomegalovirus exposure and HLA in healthy donors. A multiplex PCR was run with 60 Vbeta primers and 13 Jbeta primers. Sequencing was performed with immunoSEQ multiplex PCR; in TCRdb, only in-frame clones are kept and a portion is missing. The sample includes more than 95,000 clones, about three quarters seen only once; the top ten take approximately 6%. Sequencing was carried out using PBMCs. Receptors were obtained from a woman aged 40 to 50 in good health and CMV-seronegative.

The chain is built from TRBV4-2 and TRBJ1-1, with 7 bases matching TRBD1. The CDR3 length is 14 residues. Per the germline V gene, CDR1 is LGHNA and CDR2 is YNFKEQ. V dropped 4 bases and J dropped 5; count of bases not matched to a gene: 7. The CDR3 is CASSLSPGGTEAFF. The CDR3 DNA sequence: TGTGCCAGCAGCCTCTCGCCAGGGGGGACTGAAGCTTTCTTT.

The chain joins TRBV6-1 to TRBJ2-1; a weak D match, TRBD2 (5 bases). The V gene's germline CDR1 is MNHNS and CDR2 SASEGT. The V end was cut by 11 bases, the J end by 7 bases, with 15 bases between. The CDR3 has 12 amino acids. The CDR3 nucleotides are TGTGCCTCTCTAACGGAGGCAAATGAGCAGTTCTTC. Protein sequence: CASLTEANEQFF.

The chain carries TRBV28 and TRBJ2-1, with 7 bases identical to TRBD1. From germline, CDR1 is MDHEN and CDR2 SYDVKM. The trim removed 4 bases at V and 1 base at J, leaving 10 bases unmatched. The CDR3 runs to 17 residues. CDR3 region: CASSSPRQGDSYNEQFF. As DNA, the CDR3 is TGTGCCAGCAGTTCCCCGAGGCAGGGGGATTCCTACAATGAGCAGTTCTTC. Full variable domain (missing parts from reference TRBV28 and TRBJ2-1): DVKVTQSSRYLVKRTGEKVFLECVQDMDHENMFWYRQDPGLGLRLIYFSYDVKMKEKGDIPEGYSVSREKKERFSLILESASTNQTSMYLCASSSPRQGDSYNEQFFGPGTRLTVL.

V and J are TRBV5-6 and TRBJ2-5; possible D gene TRBD1, 5 bases. V was clipped by 4 bases and J by 7 bases, with 8 bases between them. CDR1 and CDR2 from the germline V gene are SGHDT and YYEEEE. This CDR3 spans 11 amino acids. The CDR3 sequence is CASSRQGTQYF. DNA for the CDR3: TGTGCCAGCAGCCGTCAGGGGACCCAGTACTTC.

This sequence joins TRBV4-3 and TRBJ2-4, with a tentative D call TRBD1 (7 bases). This CDR3 is 18 amino acids long. The germline V gene encodes CDR1 LGHNA and CDR2 YSLEER. Trimming cost V 3 bases and J 12 bases, with 30 bases left between them. The CDR3 here is CASSQGPGLGRGGDSQYF. CDR3 nucleotides: TGCGCCAGCAGCCAGGGACCGGGACTGGGACGCGGCGGGGACAGTCAGTACTTC.

This sequence joins TRBV28 and TRBJ1-2, with no clear D. CDR1 is MDHEN, CDR2 SYDVKM, per germline. The ends were cut back, 1 base at V and 2 bases at J, with 14 bases in the middle. The CDR3 is made up of 16 amino acids. CDR3 DNA sequence: TGTGCCAGCAGTTTATACGCGGGTGTCAGCAACTATGGCTACACCTTC. Translation: CASSLYAGVSNYGYTF.

The chain combines TRBV10-2 with TRBJ2-7; D might be TRBD1 (5 bases). The CDR3 contains 16 residues. V was shortened by 3 bases and J by 2 bases, with 17 bases between the two germline ends. CDR1 is WSHSY and CDR2 is SAAADI in the germline V gene. The CDR3 DNA is TGCGCCAGCAGTGATATGCAGGGTTCTTCAACCTACGAGCAGTACTTC. Translated: CASSDMQGSSTYEQYF.

V is TRBV14 and J is TRBJ2-1, with 8 bases aligning to TRBD1. CDR1 is SGHDN, CDR2 FVKESK, per germline. The CDR3 spans 15 residues. V gave up 2 bases and J gave up 4 bases; unmatched junction bases: 4. The CDR3 sequence is CASSQITGGYNEQFF. CDR3 bases: TGTGCCAGCAGCCAAATCACAGGGGGATACAATGAGCAGTTCTTC.